This T cell receptor (beta chain) stems from a study of blood T cell repertoires in COVID-19. Study at large: Acute and convalescent COVID-19 specimens originated in the United States, Italy and Spain.

Germline lookup yields CDR1 SGHTA and CDR2 FQGNSA. The CDR3 runs to 13 residues. Trimming removed 5 bases from V and 4 bases from J, with 11 bases in between. Original methodology: Estimated nucleated cell counts came from reference gene primer amplification. Assay: immunoSEQ multiplex PCR; the TCRdb copy retains only in-frame clones and omits some. V and J calls and clone size are copied from that table; D and trimming were computed from the DNA. The sample lists about 250,000 clones; roughly 82% were seen once. The genes are TRBV7-2 and TRBJ1-2, with no clear D. This TCR came from a woman between 70 and 85 years old with acute or convalescent COVID-19. Input material: peripheral blood. In DNA form, the CDR3 reads TGTGCCAGCAGCGTCCGACTACCCTATGGCTACACCTTC. It translates to CASSVRLPYGYTF. Full variable domain (remainder filled in from reference TRBV7-2 and TRBJ1-2): GAGVSQSPSNKVTEKGKDVELRCDPISGHTALYWYRQSLGQGLEFLIYFQGNSAPDKSGLPSDRFSAERTGGSVSTLTIQRTQQEDSAVYLCASSVRLPYGYTFGSGTRLTVV.